This is a list of T cell receptor beta chains from one sample in a study of T cells in localized non-small cell lung cancer. Assay: immunoSEQ multiplex PCR; the TCRdb copy retains only in-frame clones and omits some. The repertoire holds about 19,000 clones, with approximately 91% as singletons. The source was peripheral blood, collected before any cancer treatment. The receptors here all came from a woman aged 35-75 years with stage I lung adenocarcinoma. Each CDR3 is given with its conserved first and last residue. A D gene is named only where the DNA matches it firmly. For some rows the clone size is stated as once, few or many, or as a class when expanded; others skip it.

D gene: NA; clone size: NA; J gene: TRBJ1-3; V gene: TRBV19; CDR3 protein: CATHTGHSGNTIYF; CDR3 DNA: TGTGCCACCCACACAGGGCACTCTGGAAACACCATATATTTT
D gene: NA; clone size: once; J gene: TRBJ1-5; V gene: TRBV23-1; CDR3 protein: CASGGRQREGQPQHF; CDR3 DNA: TGCGCCAGCGGGGGACGCCAGCGTGAAGGTCAGCCCCAGCATTTT
D gene: NA; clone size: NA; J gene: TRBJ1-1; V gene: TRBV5-1; CDR3 protein: CASSLNQNTEAFF; CDR3 DNA: TGCGCCAGCAGCTTGAACCAGAACACTGAAGCTTTCTTT
D gene: TRBD1; clone size: NA; J gene: TRBJ1-1; V gene: TRBV9; CDR3 protein: CASSKGQENTEAFF; CDR3 DNA: TGTGCCAGCAGCAAGGGACAGGAGAACACTGAAGCTTTCTTT
D gene: NA; clone size: NA; J gene: TRBJ2-2; V gene: TRBV6-4; CDR3 protein: CASCLGEANTGELFF; CDR3 DNA: TGTGCCAGCTGTCTGGGGGAAGCGAACACCGGGGAGCTGTTTTTT
D gene: NA; clone size: NA; J gene: TRBJ1-2; V gene: TRBV9; CDR3 protein: CASSPRTVANYGYTF; CDR3 DNA: TGTGCCAGCAGCCCGCGGACGGTAGCTAACTATGGCTACACCTTC
D gene: NA; clone size: NA; J gene: TRBJ1-1; V gene: TRBV19; CDR3 protein: CASTPRPDGGEAFF; CDR3 DNA: TGTGCCAGTACCCCGCGACCAGATGGCGGTGAAGCTTTCTTT
D gene: TRBD1; clone size: NA; J gene: TRBJ1-6; V gene: TRBV6-1; CDR3 protein: CASSEARDRLLHNSPLHF; CDR3 DNA: TGTGCCAGCAGTGAAGCCAGGGACAGGCTTCTTCATAATTCACCCCTCCACTTT
D gene: NA; clone size: NA; J gene: TRBJ1-4; V gene: TRBV11-3; CDR3 protein: CASSLGVQNEKLFF; CDR3 DNA: TGTGCCAGCAGCTTAGGTGTGCAAAATGAAAAACTGTTTTTT
D gene: NA; clone size: NA; J gene: TRBJ1-1; V gene: TRBV18; CDR3 protein: CASSPQHTEAFF; CDR3 DNA: TGTGCCAGCTCGCCTCAGCACACTGAAGCTTTCTTT
D gene: NA; clone size: NA; J gene: TRBJ1-5; V gene: TRBV28; CDR3 protein: CASSSSGSGYSNQPQHF; CDR3 DNA: TGTGCCAGCAGTTCATCAGGGAGCGGGTATAGCAATCAGCCCCAGCATTTT
D gene: TRBD1; clone size: NA; J gene: TRBJ2-7; V gene: TRBV7-6; CDR3 protein: CASSPPDRFYEQYF; CDR3 DNA: TGTGCCAGCAGCCCCCCGGACAGGTTCTACGAGCAGTACTTC
D gene: TRBD1; clone size: NA; J gene: TRBJ1-3; V gene: TRBV19; CDR3 protein: CGSGQGARGNTIYF; CDR3 DNA: TGTGGATCGGGACAGGGGGCGCGTGGAAACACCATATATTTT
D gene: NA; clone size: NA; J gene: TRBJ1-3; V gene: TRBV9; CDR3 protein: CASSVGQTSGNTIYF; CDR3 DNA: TGTGCCAGCAGCGTAGGACAGACCTCTGGAAACACCATATATTTT
D gene: TRBD1; clone size: NA; J gene: TRBJ1-2; V gene: TRBV5-6; CDR3 protein: CASSGGTGGPTGYTF; CDR3 DNA: TGTGCCAGCAGCGGGGGGACAGGGGGCCCTACTGGCTACACCTTC
D gene: NA; clone size: NA; J gene: TRBJ1-2; V gene: TRBV6-4; CDR3 protein: CASSDSTGLYGYTF; CDR3 DNA: TGTGCCAGCAGTGACTCGACGGGCCTTTATGGCTACACCTTC
D gene: NA; clone size: NA; J gene: TRBJ2-1; V gene: TRBV9; CDR3 protein: CASSVQGSFINEQFF; CDR3 DNA: TGTGCCAGCAGCGTCCAGGGCAGCTTTATCAATGAGCAGTTCTTC
D gene: NA; clone size: NA; J gene: TRBJ1-2; V gene: TRBV27; CDR3 protein: CASSVGTSGGYTF; CDR3 DNA: TGTGCCAGCAGTGTCGGGACATCGGGGGGCTACACCTTC
D gene: NA; clone size: NA; J gene: TRBJ1-5; V gene: TRBV6-1; CDR3 protein: CASSREVGNQPQHF; CDR3 DNA: TGTGCCAGCAGCAGGGAGGTCGGCAATCAGCCCCAGCATTTT
D gene: NA; clone size: NA; J gene: TRBJ1-5; V gene: TRBV19; CDR3 protein: CASSIEGHKGNQPQHF; CDR3 DNA: TGTGCCAGTAGTATTGAAGGGCACAAAGGCAATCAGCCCCAGCATTTT
D gene: NA; clone size: NA; J gene: TRBJ2-7; V gene: TRBV4-1; CDR3 protein: CASSQDGQADEQYF; CDR3 DNA: TGCGCCAGCAGCCAAGATGGGCAGGCTGACGAGCAGTACTTC
D gene: NA; clone size: NA; J gene: TRBJ1-1; V gene: TRBV4-2; CDR3 protein: CASSQGTTGEAFF; CDR3 DNA: TGTGCCAGCAGCCAAGGGACAACAGGTGAAGCTTTCTTT
D gene: NA; clone size: NA; J gene: TRBJ2-3; V gene: TRBV7-6; CDR3 protein: CASSLGVSTDTQYF; CDR3 DNA: TGTGCCAGCAGCTTGGGGGTTAGCACAGATACGCAGTATTTT
D gene: NA; clone size: NA; J gene: TRBJ1-1; V gene: TRBV5-1; CDR3 protein: CATSTGNTEAFF; CDR3 DNA: TGCGCCACCTCGACAGGGAACACTGAAGCTTTCTTT
D gene: NA; clone size: NA; J gene: TRBJ2-7; V gene: TRBV28; CDR3 protein: CASAPAPTYEQYF; CDR3 DNA: TGTGCCAGCGCCCCTGCTCCAACCTACGAGCAGTACTTC
D gene: TRBD2; clone size: NA; J gene: TRBJ2-2; V gene: TRBV27; CDR3 protein: CASSWGMGLAEAGELFF; CDR3 DNA: TGTGCCAGCAGTTGGGGGATGGGACTAGCGGAGGCCGGGGAGCTGTTTTTT
D gene: NA; clone size: NA; J gene: TRBJ2-3; V gene: TRBV18; CDR3 protein: CASASNMGKDTQYF; CDR3 DNA: TGTGCCAGCGCCTCCAATATGGGGAAAGATACGCAGTATTTT
D gene: NA; clone size: NA; J gene: TRBJ2-1; V gene: TRBV5-8; CDR3 protein: CASSFMADEQFF; CDR3 DNA: TGTGCCAGCAGCTTTATGGCGGATGAGCAGTTCTTC
D gene: TRBD1; clone size: NA; J gene: TRBJ1-6; V gene: TRBV10-3; CDR3 protein: CAISESGTVNSPLHF; CDR3 DNA: TGTGCCATCAGTGAGTCAGGGACAGTGAATTCACCCCTCCACTTT
D gene: TRBD2; clone size: NA; J gene: TRBJ2-3; V gene: TRBV4-3; CDR3 protein: CASSPSGGATDTQYF; CDR3 DNA: TGCGCCAGCAGCCCTAGCGGGGGGGCCACAGATACGCAGTATTTT
D gene: NA; clone size: NA; J gene: TRBJ1-1; V gene: TRBV14; CDR3 protein: CASSQDGGRFVSEAFF; CDR3 DNA: TGTGCCAGCAGCCAAGATGGGGGGCGTTTTGTCTCTGAAGCTTTCTTT
D gene: NA; clone size: few; J gene: TRBJ2-7; V gene: TRBV2; CDR3 protein: CASSEGGELYEQYF; CDR3 DNA: TGTGCCAGCAGTGAGGGGGGCGAACTCTACGAGCAGTACTTC
D gene: TRBD2; clone size: once; J gene: TRBJ2-5; V gene: TRBV7-2; CDR3 protein: CASSLVTSARAQYF; CDR3 DNA: TGTGCCAGCAGCTTAGTTACTAGCGCAAGGGCCCAGTACTTC
D gene: TRBD1; clone size: NA; J gene: TRBJ2-1; V gene: TRBV27; CDR3 protein: CASTRDRGLSGKRDEQFF; CDR3 DNA: TGTGCCAGCACCCGGGACAGGGGGCTTTCAGGTAAACGGGATGAGCAGTTCTTC
D gene: NA; clone size: NA; J gene: TRBJ1-2; V gene: TRBV28; CDR3 protein: CASSGPPNYGYTF; CDR3 DNA: TGTGCCAGCAGCGGACCCCCTAACTATGGCTACACCTTC
D gene: NA; clone size: NA; J gene: TRBJ2-3; V gene: TRBV7-6; CDR3 protein: CASSLGPGGTDTQYF; CDR3 DNA: TGTGCCAGCAGCTTGGGACCCGGGGGCACAGATACGCAGTATTTT
D gene: NA; clone size: NA; J gene: TRBJ1-1; V gene: TRBV28; CDR3 protein: CASRSMGGGGTEAFF; CDR3 DNA: TGTGCCAGCAGATCCATGGGGGGAGGGGGCACTGAAGCTTTCTTT
D gene: NA; clone size: NA; J gene: TRBJ2-3; V gene: TRBV29-1; CDR3 protein: CSVLYGGDTQYF; CDR3 DNA: TGCAGCGTCCTTTATGGGGGAGATACGCAGTATTTT
D gene: NA; clone size: NA; J gene: TRBJ2-3; V gene: TRBV18; CDR3 protein: CASSPYAGTDTQYF; CDR3 DNA: TGTGCCAGCTCACCGTACGCCGGGACAGATACGCAGTATTTT
D gene: TRBD1; clone size: NA; J gene: TRBJ1-5; V gene: TRBV6-5; CDR3 protein: CASSSTGGNQPQHF; CDR3 DNA: TGTGCCAGCAGTTCGACAGGGGGCAATCAGCCCCAGCATTTT
D gene: TRBD1; clone size: NA; J gene: TRBJ1-1; V gene: TRBV5-1; CDR3 protein: CASSRGQGSPPEAFF; CDR3 DNA: TGCGCCAGCAGCAGGGGACAGGGGAGTCCCCCTGAAGCTTTCTTT
D gene: TRBD2; clone size: NA; J gene: TRBJ2-2; V gene: TRBV19; CDR3 protein: CASSPGGPMTGELFF; CDR3 DNA: TGTGCCAGTAGCCCGGGGGGGCCGATGACCGGGGAGCTGTTTTTT
D gene: NA; clone size: NA; J gene: TRBJ2-2; V gene: TRBV4-2; CDR3 protein: CASSQDQDTGELFF; CDR3 DNA: TGTGCCAGCAGCCAAGATCAAGACACCGGGGAGCTGTTTTTT
D gene: NA; clone size: NA; J gene: TRBJ2-7; V gene: TRBV28; CDR3 protein: CASSTGGAGTDEQYF; CDR3 DNA: TGTGCCAGCAGCACTGGGGGGGCGGGGACAGACGAGCAGTACTTC
D gene: NA; clone size: NA; J gene: TRBJ1-2; V gene: TRBV29-1; CDR3 protein: CSVEEEGDDGYTF; CDR3 DNA: TGCAGCGTTGAAGAGGAGGGAGACGATGGCTACACCTTC
D gene: NA; clone size: NA; J gene: TRBJ2-7; V gene: TRBV19; CDR3 protein: CASSIDGAGYSYEQYF; CDR3 DNA: TGTGCCAGTAGTATAGACGGGGCAGGCTACTCCTACGAGCAGTACTTC
D gene: NA; clone size: NA; J gene: TRBJ1-4; V gene: TRBV1; CDR3 protein: CTSSPVGKVTNEKLFF; CDR3 DNA: TGCACCAGCAGCCCAGTAGGAAAGGTCACTAATGAAAAACTGTTTTTT
D gene: NA; clone size: NA; J gene: TRBJ2-2; V gene: TRBV2; CDR3 protein: CASSELASARELFF; CDR3 DNA: TGTGCCAGCAGTGAACTCGCGAGCGCCCGGGAGCTGTTTTTT
D gene: NA; clone size: NA; J gene: TRBJ1-2; V gene: TRBV29-1; CDR3 protein: CSVEQNYGYTF; CDR3 DNA: TGCAGCGTTGAACAGAACTATGGCTACACCTTC
D gene: TRBD2; clone size: NA; J gene: TRBJ2-1; V gene: TRBV19; CDR3 protein: CASTKLAGASLVEQFF; CDR3 DNA: TGTGCCAGTACCAAGTTAGCGGGAGCGAGTCTCGTTGAGCAGTTCTTC
D gene: NA; clone size: NA; J gene: TRBJ1-3; V gene: TRBV7-2; CDR3 protein: CASSPLGSGNTIYF; CDR3 DNA: TGTGCCAGCAGCCCGCTAGGATCTGGAAACACCATATATTTT
D gene: NA; clone size: NA; J gene: TRBJ2-5; V gene: TRBV5-4; CDR3 protein: CASSTGTQETQYF; CDR3 DNA: TGTGCCAGCTCCACAGGGACCCAAGAGACCCAGTACTTC
D gene: TRBD2; clone size: NA; J gene: TRBJ2-3; V gene: TRBV7-2; CDR3 protein: CASSPWTSGSTDTQYF; CDR3 DNA: TGTGCCAGCAGCCCCTGGACTAGCGGGAGCACAGATACGCAGTATTTT
D gene: NA; clone size: NA; J gene: TRBJ2-5; V gene: TRBV11-1; CDR3 protein: CASSLGGYQETQYF; CDR3 DNA: TGTGCCAGCAGCTTAGGAGGGTACCAAGAGACCCAGTACTTC
D gene: NA; clone size: NA; J gene: TRBJ1-3; V gene: TRBV10-3; CDR3 protein: CAISESYNSGNTIYF; CDR3 DNA: TGTGCCATCAGTGAGTCGTACAACTCTGGAAACACCATATATTTT
D gene: TRBD1; clone size: NA; J gene: TRBJ1-1; V gene: TRBV11-3; CDR3 protein: CASSFTNRGEAFF; CDR3 DNA: TGTGCCAGCAGCTTTACCAACAGGGGTGAAGCTTTCTTT
D gene: TRBD2; clone size: NA; J gene: TRBJ2-1; V gene: TRBV9; CDR3 protein: CASSLDSGSPYNEQFF; CDR3 DNA: TGTGCCAGCAGCCTGGACAGCGGGAGTCCCTACAATGAGCAGTTCTTC
D gene: NA; clone size: NA; J gene: TRBJ1-6; V gene: TRBV14; CDR3 protein: CASSQAQGSPLHF; CDR3 DNA: TGTGCCAGCAGCCAAGCACAGGGATCACCCCTCCACTTT
D gene: NA; clone size: NA; J gene: TRBJ2-1; V gene: TRBV7-2; CDR3 protein: CASSPLDGANEQFF; CDR3 DNA: TGTGCCAGCAGCCCGTTGGACGGGGCCAATGAGCAGTTCTTC